The present entry profiles one TCR beta chain with its context. The antigen is not known. Different DNA sequences within this sample yield the same CDR3. Germline V lookup: CDR1 KGHSH, CDR2 LQKENI. The CDR3 covers 13 residues. V shed 3 bases, J shed 5 bases, and the junction held 3 bases outside the gene matches. This entry comes from a study of cytomegalovirus exposure and HLA in healthy donors. Study conclusions and caveats: It was reportedly the case that the classifier diagnosed cytomegalovirus status with high specificity and sensitivity. One variant, a missense change in DCLRE1C, was linked in a later analysis to TCR beta V- and J-gene trimming. What was likely a sequencing artifact was a cluster of highly shared sequence variants. An analysis that came later showed most CMV-associated TCR beta chains appearing HLA-restricted.

Researchers ran the PCR with 60 Vbeta and 13 Jbeta primers. The method was immunoSEQ multiplex PCR; TCRdb's version includes in-frame clones alone and lacks a portion of them. The repertoire has about 120,000 clones, 82% of them found once; the top ten carry around 2.6%. The clonotype was recovered from a woman aged 18-29 years in good health and CMV-seronegative. The V call is TRBV18, the J call TRBJ1-1, with TRBD1 identical over 7 bases. Sequences were obtained from PBMCs. DNA for the CDR3: TGTGCCAGCTCACCTCAGGGGGATACTGAAGCTTTCTTT. It encodes CASSPQGDTEAFF.